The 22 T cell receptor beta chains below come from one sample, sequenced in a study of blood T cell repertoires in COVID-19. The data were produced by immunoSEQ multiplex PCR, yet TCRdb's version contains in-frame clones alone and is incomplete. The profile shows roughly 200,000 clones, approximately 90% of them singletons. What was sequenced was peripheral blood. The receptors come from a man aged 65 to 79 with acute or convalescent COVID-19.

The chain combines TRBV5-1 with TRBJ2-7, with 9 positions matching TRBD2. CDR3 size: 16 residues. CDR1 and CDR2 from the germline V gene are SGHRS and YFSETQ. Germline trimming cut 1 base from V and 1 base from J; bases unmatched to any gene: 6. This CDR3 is CASSLSAGGGSYEQYF. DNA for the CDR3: TGCGCCAGCAGCTTGTCTGCGGGAGGGGGATCCTACGAGCAGTACTTC.

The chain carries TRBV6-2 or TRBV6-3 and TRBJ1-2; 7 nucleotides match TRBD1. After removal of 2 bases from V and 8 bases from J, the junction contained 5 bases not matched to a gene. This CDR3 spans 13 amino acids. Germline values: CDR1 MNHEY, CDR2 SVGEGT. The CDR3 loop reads CASSYATGRGYTF. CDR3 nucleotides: TGTGCCAGCAGTTACGCGACAGGGCGAGGCTACACCTTC.

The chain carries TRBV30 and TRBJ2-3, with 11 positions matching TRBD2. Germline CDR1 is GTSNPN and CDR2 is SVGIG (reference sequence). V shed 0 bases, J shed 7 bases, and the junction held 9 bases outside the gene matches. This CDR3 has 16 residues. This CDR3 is CAWSVKLAGGSNTQYF. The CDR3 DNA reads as TGTGCCTGGAGTGTCAAATTAGCGGGAGGGTCGAATACGCAGTATTTT.

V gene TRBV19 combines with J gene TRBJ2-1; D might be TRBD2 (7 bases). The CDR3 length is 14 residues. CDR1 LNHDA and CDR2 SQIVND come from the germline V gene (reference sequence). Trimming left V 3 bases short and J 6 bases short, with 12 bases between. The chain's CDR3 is CASSIHREGNEQFF. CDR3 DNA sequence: TGTGCCAGTAGTATCCACAGGGAGGGCAATGAGCAGTTCTTC.

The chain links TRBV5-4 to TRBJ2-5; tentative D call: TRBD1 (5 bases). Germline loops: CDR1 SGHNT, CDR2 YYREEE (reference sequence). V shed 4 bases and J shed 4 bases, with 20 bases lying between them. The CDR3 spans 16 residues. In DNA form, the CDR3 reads TGTGCCAGCAGCCCCCAGGGCGCCACCCGACGAGAGACCCAGTACTTC. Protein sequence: CASSPQGATRRETQYF.

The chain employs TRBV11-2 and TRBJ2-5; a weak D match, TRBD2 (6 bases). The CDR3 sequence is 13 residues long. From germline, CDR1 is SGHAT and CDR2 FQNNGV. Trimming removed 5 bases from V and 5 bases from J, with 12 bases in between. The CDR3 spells CASSPGGVETQYF. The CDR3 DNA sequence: TGTGCCAGCAGCCCAGGCGGGGTGGAGACCCAGTACTTC.

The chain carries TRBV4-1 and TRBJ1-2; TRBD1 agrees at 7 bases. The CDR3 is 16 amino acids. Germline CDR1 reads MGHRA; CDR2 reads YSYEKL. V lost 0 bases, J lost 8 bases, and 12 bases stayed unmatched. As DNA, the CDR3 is TGCGCCAGCAGCCAAGATGCCCGGGACAGCCGGGGGGGCTACACCTTC. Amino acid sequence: CASSQDARDSRGGYTF.

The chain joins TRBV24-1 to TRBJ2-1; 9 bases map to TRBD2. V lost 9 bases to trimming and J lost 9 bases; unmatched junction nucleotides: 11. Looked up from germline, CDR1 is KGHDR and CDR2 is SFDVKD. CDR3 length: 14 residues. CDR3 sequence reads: CATRASGKGGEQFF. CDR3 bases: TGTGCCACCCGGGCTAGCGGGAAGGGGGGTGAGCAGTTCTTC.

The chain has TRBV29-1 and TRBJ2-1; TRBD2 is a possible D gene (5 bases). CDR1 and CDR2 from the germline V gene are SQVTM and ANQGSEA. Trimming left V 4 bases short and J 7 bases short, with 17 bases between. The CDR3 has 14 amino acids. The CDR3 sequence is CSVGRLAVFNEQFF. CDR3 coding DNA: TGCAGCGTTGGCCGGCTAGCCGTGTTTAATGAGCAGTTCTTC.

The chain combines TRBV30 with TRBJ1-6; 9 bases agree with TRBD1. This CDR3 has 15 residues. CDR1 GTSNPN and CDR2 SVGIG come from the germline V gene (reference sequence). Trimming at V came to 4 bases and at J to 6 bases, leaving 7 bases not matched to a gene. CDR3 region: CAWTPKDRGNSPLHF. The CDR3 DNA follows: TGTGCCTGGACCCCTAAGGACAGGGGTAATTCACCCCTCCACTTT. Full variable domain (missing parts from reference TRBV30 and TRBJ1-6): SQTIHQWPATLVQPVGSPLSLECTVEGTSNPNLYWYRQAAGRGLQLLFYSVGIGQISSEVPQNLSASRPQDRQFILSSKKLLLSDSGFYLCAWTPKDRGNSPLHFGNGTRLTVT.

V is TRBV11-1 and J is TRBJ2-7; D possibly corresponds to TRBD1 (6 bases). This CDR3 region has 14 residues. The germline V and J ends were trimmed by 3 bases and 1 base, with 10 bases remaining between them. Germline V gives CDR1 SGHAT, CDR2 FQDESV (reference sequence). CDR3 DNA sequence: TGTGCCAGCAGCTTTGGACAGTTATCCTACGAGCAGTACTTC. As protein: CASSFGQLSYEQYF.

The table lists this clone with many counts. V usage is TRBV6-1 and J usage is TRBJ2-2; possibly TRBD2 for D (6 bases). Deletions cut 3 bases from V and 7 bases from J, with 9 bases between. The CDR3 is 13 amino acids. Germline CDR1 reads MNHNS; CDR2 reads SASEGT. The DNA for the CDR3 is TGTGCCAGCAGTGAGCGGGAACACGGGGAGCTGTTTTTT. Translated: CASSEREHGELFF.

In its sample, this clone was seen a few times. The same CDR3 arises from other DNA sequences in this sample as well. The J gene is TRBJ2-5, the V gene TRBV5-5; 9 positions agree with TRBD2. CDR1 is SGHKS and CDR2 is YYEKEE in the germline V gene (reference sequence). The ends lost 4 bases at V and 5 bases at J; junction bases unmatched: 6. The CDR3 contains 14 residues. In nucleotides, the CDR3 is TGTGCCAGCAGCCCCAGGGCGGGGGGGGAGACCCAGTACTTC. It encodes CASSPRAGGETQYF.

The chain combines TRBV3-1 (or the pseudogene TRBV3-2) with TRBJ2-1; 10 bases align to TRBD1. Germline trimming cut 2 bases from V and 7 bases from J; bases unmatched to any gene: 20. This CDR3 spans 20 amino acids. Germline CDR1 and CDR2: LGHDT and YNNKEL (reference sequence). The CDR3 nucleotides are TGTGCCAGCAGCCAAATCGGCCCAACGGGACAGGGGAGGGATATGAATGAGCAGTTCTTC. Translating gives CASSQIGPTGQGRDMNEQFF.

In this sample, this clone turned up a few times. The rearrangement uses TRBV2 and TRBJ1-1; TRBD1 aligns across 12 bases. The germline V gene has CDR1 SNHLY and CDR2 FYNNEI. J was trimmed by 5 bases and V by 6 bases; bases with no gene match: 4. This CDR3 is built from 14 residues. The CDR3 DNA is TGTGCCAGCAGGCGGGACAGGGGGCTTACTGAAGCTTTCTTT. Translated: CASRRDRGLTEAFF.

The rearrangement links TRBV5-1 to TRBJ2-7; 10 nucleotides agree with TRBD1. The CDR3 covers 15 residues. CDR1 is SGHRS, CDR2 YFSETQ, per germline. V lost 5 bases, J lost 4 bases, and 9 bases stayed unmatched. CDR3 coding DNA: TGCGCCAGCAGTCAGACAGGGGGCACTGGGTACGAGCAGTACTTC. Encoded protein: CASSQTGGTGYEQYF. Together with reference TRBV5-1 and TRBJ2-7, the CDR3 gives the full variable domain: KAGVTQTPRYLIKTRGQQVTLSCSPISGHRSVSWYQQTPGQGLQFLFEYFSETQRNKGNFPGRFSGRQFSNSRSEMNVSTLELGDSALYLCASSQTGGTGYEQYFGPGTRLTVT.

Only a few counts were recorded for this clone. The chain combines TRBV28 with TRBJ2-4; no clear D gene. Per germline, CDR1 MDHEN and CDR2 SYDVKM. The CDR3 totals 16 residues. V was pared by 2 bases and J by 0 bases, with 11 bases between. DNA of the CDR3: TGTGCCAGCAGTTTAGTCACAACCCTAGCCAAAAACATTCAGTACTTC. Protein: CASSLVTTLAKNIQYF.

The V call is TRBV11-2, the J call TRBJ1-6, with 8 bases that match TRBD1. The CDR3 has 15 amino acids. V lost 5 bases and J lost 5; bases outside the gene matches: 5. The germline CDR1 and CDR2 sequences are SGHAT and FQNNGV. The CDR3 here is CASSPGQGNNSPLHF. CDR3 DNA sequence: TGTGCCAGCAGCCCTGGACAGGGTAATAATTCACCCCTCCACTTT.

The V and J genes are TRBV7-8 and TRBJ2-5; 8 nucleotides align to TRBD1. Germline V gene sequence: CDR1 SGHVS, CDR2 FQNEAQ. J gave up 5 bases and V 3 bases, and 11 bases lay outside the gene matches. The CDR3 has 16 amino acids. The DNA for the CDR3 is TGTGCCAGCAGCTTGATGGACAGGGCTATTCGGGAGACCCAGTACTTC. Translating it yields CASSLMDRAIRETQYF.

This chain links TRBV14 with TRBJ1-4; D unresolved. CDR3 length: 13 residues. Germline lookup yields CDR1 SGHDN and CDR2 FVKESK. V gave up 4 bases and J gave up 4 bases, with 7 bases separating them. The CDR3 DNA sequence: TGTGCCAGCAGCCGACGGGTTAATGAAAAACTGTTTTTT. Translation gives CASSRRVNEKLFF.

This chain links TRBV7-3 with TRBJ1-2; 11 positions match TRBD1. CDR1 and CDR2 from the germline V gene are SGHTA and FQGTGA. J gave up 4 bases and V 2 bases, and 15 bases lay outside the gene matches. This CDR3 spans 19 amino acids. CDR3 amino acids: CASSLPGAGTGGLRYGYTF. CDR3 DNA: TGTGCCAGCAGCTTACCGGGGGCGGGGACAGGGGGACTCCGCTATGGCTACACCTTC.

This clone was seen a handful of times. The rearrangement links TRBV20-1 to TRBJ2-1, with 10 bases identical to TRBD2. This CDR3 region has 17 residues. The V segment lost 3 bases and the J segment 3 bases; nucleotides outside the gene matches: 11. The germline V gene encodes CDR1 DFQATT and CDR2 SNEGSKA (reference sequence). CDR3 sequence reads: CSASWGQAGGFYNEQFF. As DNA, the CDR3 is TGCAGTGCTAGTTGGGGTCAAGCGGGAGGGTTCTACAATGAGCAGTTCTTC.